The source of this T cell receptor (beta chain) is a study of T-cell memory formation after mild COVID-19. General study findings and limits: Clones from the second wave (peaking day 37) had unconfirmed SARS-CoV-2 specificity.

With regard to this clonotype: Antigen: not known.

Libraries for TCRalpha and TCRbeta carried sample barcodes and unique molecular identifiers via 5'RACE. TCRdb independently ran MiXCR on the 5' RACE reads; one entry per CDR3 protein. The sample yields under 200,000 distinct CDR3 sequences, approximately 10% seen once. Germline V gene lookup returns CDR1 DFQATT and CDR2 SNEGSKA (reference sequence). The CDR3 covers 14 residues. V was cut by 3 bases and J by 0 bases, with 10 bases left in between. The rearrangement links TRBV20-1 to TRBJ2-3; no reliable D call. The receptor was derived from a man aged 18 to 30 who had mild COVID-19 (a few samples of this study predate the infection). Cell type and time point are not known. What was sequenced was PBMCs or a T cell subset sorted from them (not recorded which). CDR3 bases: TGCAGTGCTAGGAGATTCTCTAGCACAGATACGCAGTATTTT. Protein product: CSARRFSSTDTQYF.